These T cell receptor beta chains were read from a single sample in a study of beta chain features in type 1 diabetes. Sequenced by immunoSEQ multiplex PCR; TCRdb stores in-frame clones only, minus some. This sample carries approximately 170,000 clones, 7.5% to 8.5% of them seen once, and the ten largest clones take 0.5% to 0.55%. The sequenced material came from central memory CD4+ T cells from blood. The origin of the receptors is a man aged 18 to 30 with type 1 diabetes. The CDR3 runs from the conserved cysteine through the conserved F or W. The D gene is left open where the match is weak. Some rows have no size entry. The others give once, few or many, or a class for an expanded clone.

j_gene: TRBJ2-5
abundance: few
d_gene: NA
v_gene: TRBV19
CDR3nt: TGTGCCAGTAGTACAAAACAGGGAGAGGAGACCCAGTACTTC
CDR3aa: CASSTKQGEETQYF

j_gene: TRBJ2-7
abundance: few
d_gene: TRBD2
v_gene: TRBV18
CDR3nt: TGTGCCAGCATGACTAGCGGGGGGGCATACGAGCAGTACTTC
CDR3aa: CASMTSGGAYEQYF

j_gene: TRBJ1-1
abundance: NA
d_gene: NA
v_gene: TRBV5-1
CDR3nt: TGCGCCAGCAGCAACGGACAGCCGAACACTGAAGCTTTCTTT
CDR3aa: CASSNGQPNTEAFF

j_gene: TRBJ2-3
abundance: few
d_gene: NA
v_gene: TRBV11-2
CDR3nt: TGTGCCAGCTTAAGCGGCAACACAGATACGCAGTATTTT
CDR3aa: CASLSGNTDTQYF

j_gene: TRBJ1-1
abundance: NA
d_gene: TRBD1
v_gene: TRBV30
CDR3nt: TGTGCCTGGCGGACAGGGCTGAACACTGAAGCTTTCTTT
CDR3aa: CAWRTGLNTEAFF

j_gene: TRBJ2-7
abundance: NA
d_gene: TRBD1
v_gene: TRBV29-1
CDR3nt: TGCAGCGTTGACTCGGGACAGGGCTCGTACGAGCAGTACTTC
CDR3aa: CSVDSGQGSYEQYF

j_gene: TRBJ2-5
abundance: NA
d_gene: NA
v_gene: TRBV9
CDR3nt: TGTGCCAGCAGCTCCACAGGGCGGTATCTCCAAGAGACCCAGTACTTC
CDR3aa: CASSSTGRYLQETQYF

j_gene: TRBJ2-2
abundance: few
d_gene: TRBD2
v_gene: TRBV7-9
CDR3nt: TGTGCCAGCAGCTTATCCGGGACTAGCGTGGAGCTGTTTTTT
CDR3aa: CASSLSGTSVELFF

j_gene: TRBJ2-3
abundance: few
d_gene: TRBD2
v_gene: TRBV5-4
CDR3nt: TGTGCCAGCAGCCCCGATTTAGGCCGCGGGGGGGCCCGGGATACGCAGTATTTT
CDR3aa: CASSPDLGRGGARDTQYF

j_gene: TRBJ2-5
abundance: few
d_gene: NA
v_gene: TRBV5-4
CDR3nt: TGTGCCAGCAGCTTTAGGGGCCAAGAGACCCAGTACTTC
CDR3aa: CASSFRGQETQYF

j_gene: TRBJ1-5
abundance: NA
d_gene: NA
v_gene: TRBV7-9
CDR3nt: TGTGCCAGCAGCTTTCAGGTTATGGAGCCCCAGCATTTT
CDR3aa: CASSFQVMEPQHF

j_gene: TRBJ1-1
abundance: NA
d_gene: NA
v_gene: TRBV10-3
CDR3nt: TGTGCCATCAGTGATCCCGGGACACGGACCACTGAAGCTTTCTTT
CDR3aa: CAISDPGTRTTEAFF

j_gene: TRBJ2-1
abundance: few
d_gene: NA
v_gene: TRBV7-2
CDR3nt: TGTGCCAGCAGCCCGAGCGGGCAGGCGCCCAACAATGAGCAGTTCTTC
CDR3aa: CASSPSGQAPNNEQFF

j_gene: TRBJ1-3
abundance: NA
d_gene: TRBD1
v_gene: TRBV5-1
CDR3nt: TGCGCCAGCGCAGACAGGGCTGGAAACACCATATATTTT
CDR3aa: CASADRAGNTIYF

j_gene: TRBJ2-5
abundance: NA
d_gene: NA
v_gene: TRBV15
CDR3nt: TGTGCCACCAGCAGAGGAGTTACAGGGTACCAAGAGACCCAGTACTTC
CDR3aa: CATSRGVTGYQETQYF

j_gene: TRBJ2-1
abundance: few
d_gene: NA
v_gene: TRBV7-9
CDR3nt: TGTGCCAGCAGCTTCGAGGGGGACTACAATGAGCAGTTCTTC
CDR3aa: CASSFEGDYNEQFF